This T cell receptor beta chain was captured in a study of T-cell memory formation after mild COVID-19 (dated by TCRdb to 2020 to 2023). With regard to the full study: TCR sequence clusters from the two donors were found to be largely donor specific. T-cell clones expanding and contracting after mild COVID-19 in a couple of donors were tracked by longitudinal TCRalpha and TCRbeta repertoire sequencing. Two young, previously healthy adult volunteers made up the cohort, one male and one female.

The data were produced on an Illumina NovaSeq 6000. Using 5'RACE with constant-segment primers, TCRalpha and TCRbeta cDNA libraries were constructed, with sample barcodes and unique molecular identifiers added in the process. RNA was extracted from every sample with Trizol reagent. Amplification of the libraries took two PCR steps, and the second step added a second sample barcode plus Illumina TruSeq adapters. Sequencing of the libraries was done on an Illumina NovaSeq, producing 2 x 150 bp paired-end reads. In the original analysis: Demultiplexing of reads and collapsing into UMI-guided consensus sequences were performed with migec v1.2.7. With mixcr v2.1.11, UMI consensuses were aligned to TRA and TRB V and J templates and assembled into clonotypes. Clonotypes were classified as expanded or contracted when called significant by both edgeR and NoisET, with noise models trained on biological replicates. For edgeR calls, the thresholds were a false discovery rate-adjusted p below 0.01 and a log2 fold-change of 1. PCA with hierarchical clustering of max-normalized trajectories of the 1000 most abundant clonotypes was used as exploratory dynamics analysis. Separately sequenced CD4+ and CD8+ repertoires were used to assign a CD4 or CD8 phenotype to each responding clone. The public reads were reprocessed in TCRdb via fastp at Q25 and MiXCR, keeping in-frame beta chains. CDR3 protein duplicates are merged, each entry listing the most common genes and DNA. TCRdb's processing, not the authors', yielded these V and J calls. The sample contains hundreds of thousands of distinct CDR3 sequences, about 16% of them found a single time. 20% to 25% of the sample goes to the ten largest clones.

Ficoll-Paque density gradient centrifugation was used to isolate PBMCs. This clonotype has more than one count but fewer than ten. There is no known antigen for this receptor. Base qualities are missing; no much larger clone stands one base away. The germline V gene encodes CDR1 SGHRS and CDR2 YFSETQ. Including cysteine and phenylalanine, the CDR3 has 15 amino acids. Of all the DNA, just the CDR3 is kept, 45 bases in frame from base 1. Trimming takes 2 bases from V and 0 bases from J, and the germline ends sit 9 bases apart. On the study overall, not on this receptor specifically: SARS-CoV-2 specificity of the second-wave clones peaking on day 37 was not confirmed. Some responding clones were found in pre-infection memory, which suggests that pre-existing cross-reactive memory T cells took part in the SARS-CoV-2 response. Contracting CD4+ clones appeared mostly in the CM and EM memory subsets, whereas CD8+ clones were enriched in EMRA. Balanced CD4/CD8 phenotypes were observed for clones contracting from day 15 to 85, whereas a bias towards CD4+ was observed for a second wave of clones expanding from day 15 to 37. The study included only a couple of mild cases, and larger cohorts that include severe cases with pre-infection samples were judged to be necessary.

The chain joins TRBV5-1 to TRBJ2-1; confidence is insufficient to name the D gene. Sample: PBMCs or a T cell subset sorted from them (not recorded which). This sequence was found in a man between 18 and 35 years old who had mild COVID-19 (a few samples of this study predate the infection). The sample titles of this study are shuffled in the database, so cell type and time point are left out; the donor was told from shared clones. The nucleotides read TGCGCCAGCAGCTTTTATGAGAGCTCCTACAATGAGCAGTTCTTC. Its translation reads: CASSFYESSYNEQFF.